Given below is one T cell receptor (beta chain) in context. Its antigen remains unidentified. Some clones are missing from TCRdb's copy, which holds only in-frame ones; the method was immunoSEQ multiplex PCR. Of 79,000 or so clones in the sample, approximately 80% were seen once. This specimen belongs to a study of T cell responses to AZD1222 COVID-19 vaccine. Study observations and caveats: Increased Spike-specific TCR breadth and depth were observed after two AZD1222 doses. Only a handful of people who got AZD1222 tested seropositive at baseline. Regions 160-218 and 743-854 held dominance among vaccine-associated CD4 TCRs, which spanned spike. Donors in the cohort were predominantly white British and more often female, and clonal diversity was possibly underestimated.

Per the germline V gene, CDR1 is LNHNV and CDR2 is YYDKDF (reference sequence). Germline trimming cut 7 bases from V and 8 bases from J; bases unmatched to any gene: 16. The CDR3 extends over 16 amino acids. The material was peripheral blood, obtained 28 days after the second dose of the MenACWY control vaccine. The receptor comes from an adult who received the MenACWY meningococcal vaccine as a control. V is TRBV15 and J is TRBJ1-5; TRBD1 matches 8 bases. The CDR3 nucleotides read TGTGCCACCAAAGGAGGTGGACAGGGTCCTGGGGAGCCCCAGCATTTT. Its translation is CATKGGGQGPGEPQHF.